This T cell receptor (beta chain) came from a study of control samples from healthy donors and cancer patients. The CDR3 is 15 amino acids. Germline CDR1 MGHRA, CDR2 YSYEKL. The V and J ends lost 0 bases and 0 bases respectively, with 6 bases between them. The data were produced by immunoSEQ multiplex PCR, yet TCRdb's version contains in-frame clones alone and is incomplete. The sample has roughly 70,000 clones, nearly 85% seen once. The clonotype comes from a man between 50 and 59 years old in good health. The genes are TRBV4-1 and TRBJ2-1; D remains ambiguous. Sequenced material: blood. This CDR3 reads CASSQDGSSYNEQFF. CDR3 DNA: TGCGCCAGCAGCCAAGATGGCAGCTCCTACAATGAGCAGTTCTTC.